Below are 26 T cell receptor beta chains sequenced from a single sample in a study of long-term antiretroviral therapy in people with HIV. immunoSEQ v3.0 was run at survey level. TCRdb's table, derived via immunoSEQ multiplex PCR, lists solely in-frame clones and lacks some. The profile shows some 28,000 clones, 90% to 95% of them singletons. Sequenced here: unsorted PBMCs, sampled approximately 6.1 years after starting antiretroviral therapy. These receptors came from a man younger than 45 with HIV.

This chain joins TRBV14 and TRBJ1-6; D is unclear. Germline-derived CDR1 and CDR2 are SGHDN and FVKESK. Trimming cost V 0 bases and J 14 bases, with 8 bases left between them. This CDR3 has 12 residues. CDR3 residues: CASSQDGRALHF. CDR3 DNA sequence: TGTGCCAGCAGCCAAGACGGGCGCGCCCTCCACTTT.

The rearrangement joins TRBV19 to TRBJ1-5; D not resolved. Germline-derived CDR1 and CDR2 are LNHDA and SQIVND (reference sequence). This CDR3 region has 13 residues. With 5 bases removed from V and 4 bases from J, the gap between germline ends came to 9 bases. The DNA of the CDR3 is TGTGCCAGTAGTTCCGGACTAAATCAGCCCCAGCATTTT. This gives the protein CASSSGLNQPQHF.

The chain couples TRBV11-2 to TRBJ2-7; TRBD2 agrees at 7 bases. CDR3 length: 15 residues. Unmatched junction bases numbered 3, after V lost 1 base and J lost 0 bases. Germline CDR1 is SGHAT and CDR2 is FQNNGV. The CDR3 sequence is CASSLVLAPSYEQYF. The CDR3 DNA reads TGTGCCAGCAGCTTAGTACTAGCGCCCTCCTACGAGCAGTACTTC.

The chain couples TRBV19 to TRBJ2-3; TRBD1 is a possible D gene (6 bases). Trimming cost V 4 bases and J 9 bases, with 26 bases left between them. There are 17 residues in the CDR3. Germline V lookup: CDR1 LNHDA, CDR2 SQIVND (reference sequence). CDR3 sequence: CASSTLDPRGYQGTQYF. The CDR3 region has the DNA TGTGCCAGTAGTACCCTGGACCCTCGGGGTTATCAGGGGACGCAGTATTTT. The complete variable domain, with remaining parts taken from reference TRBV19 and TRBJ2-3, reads DGGITQSPKYLFRKEGQNVTLSCEQNLNHDAMYWYRQDPGQGLRLIYYSQIVNDFQKGDIAEGYSVSREKKESFPLTVTSAQKNPTAFYLCASSTLDPRGYQGTQYFGPGTRLTVL.

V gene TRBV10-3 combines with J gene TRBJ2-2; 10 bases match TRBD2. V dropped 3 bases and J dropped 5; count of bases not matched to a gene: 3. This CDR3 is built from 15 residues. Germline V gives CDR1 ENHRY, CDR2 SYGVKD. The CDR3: CAISDSGRGTGELFF. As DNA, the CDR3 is TGTGCCATCAGTGACAGCGGGAGGGGGACCGGGGAGCTGTTTTTT.

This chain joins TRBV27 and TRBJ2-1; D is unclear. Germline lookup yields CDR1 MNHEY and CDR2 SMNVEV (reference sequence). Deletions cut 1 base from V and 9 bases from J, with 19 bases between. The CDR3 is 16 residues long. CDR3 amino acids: CASSLLTESWTSEQFF. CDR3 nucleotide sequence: TGTGCCAGCAGTTTATTGACCGAAAGCTGGACCAGTGAGCAGTTCTTC.

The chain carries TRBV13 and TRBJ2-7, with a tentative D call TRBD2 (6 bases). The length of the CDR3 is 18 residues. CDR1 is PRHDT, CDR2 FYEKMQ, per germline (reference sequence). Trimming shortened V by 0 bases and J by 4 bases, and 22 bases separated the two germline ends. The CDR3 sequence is CASSLGLKEGSSGYEQYF. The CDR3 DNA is TGTGCCAGCAGCTTAGGCCTAAAGGAGGGTTCGTCTGGGTACGAGCAGTACTTC.

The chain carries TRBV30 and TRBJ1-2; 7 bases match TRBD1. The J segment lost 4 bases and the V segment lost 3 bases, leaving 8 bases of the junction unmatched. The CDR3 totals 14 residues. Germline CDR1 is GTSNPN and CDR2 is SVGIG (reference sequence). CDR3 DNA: TGTGCCTGGAGCCGGACAGGACAAGGCTATGGCTACACCTTC. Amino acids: CAWSRTGQGYGYTF. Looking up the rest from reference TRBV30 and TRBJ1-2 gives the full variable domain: SQTIHQWPATLVQPVGSPLSLECTVEGTSNPNLYWYRQAAGRGLQLLFYSVGIGQISSEVPQNLSASRPQDRQFILSSKKLLLSDSGFYLCAWSRTGQGYGYTFGSGTRLTVV.

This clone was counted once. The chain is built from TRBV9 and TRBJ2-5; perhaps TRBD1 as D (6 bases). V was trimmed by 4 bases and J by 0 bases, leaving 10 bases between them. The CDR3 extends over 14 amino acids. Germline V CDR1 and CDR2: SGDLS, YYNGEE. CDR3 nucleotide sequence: TGTGCCAGCAGCCCCACAGGGAACCAAGAGACCCAGTACTTC. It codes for CASSPTGNQETQYF.

CDR3 in amino acids: CASASNPSAGLDEQYF. CDR3 in DNA: TGTGCCAGCGCATCCAACCCTTCGGCAGGGTTGGACGAGCAGTACTTC. The gene calls are TRBV2 and TRBJ2-7, with D possibly matching TRBD1 (5 bases). This CDR3 spans 16 amino acids. Germline V gene sequence: CDR1 SNHLY, CDR2 FYNNEI. Trimming took off 8 bases at V and 5 bases at J, with 25 bases between the two ends.

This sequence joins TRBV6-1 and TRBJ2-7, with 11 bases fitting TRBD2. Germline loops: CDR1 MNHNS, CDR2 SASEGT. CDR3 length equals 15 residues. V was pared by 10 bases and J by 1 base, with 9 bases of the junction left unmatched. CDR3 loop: CATMTGTSGSYEQYF. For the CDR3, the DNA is TGTGCCACCATGACGGGGACTAGCGGATCCTACGAGCAGTACTTC.

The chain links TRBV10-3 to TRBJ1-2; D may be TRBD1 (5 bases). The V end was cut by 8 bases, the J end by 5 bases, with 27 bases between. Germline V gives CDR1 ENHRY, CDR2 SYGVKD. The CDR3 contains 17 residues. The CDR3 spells CAIHPINGAASGYGYTF. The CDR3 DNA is TGTGCCATCCACCCCATCAACGGGGCAGCCTCTGGGTATGGCTACACCTTC.

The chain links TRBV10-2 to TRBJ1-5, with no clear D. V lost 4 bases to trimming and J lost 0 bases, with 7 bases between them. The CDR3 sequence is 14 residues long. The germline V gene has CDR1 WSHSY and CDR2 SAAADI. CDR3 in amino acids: CASSAEYSNQPQHF. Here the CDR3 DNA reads TGCGCCAGCAGTGCAGAGTATAGCAATCAGCCCCAGCATTTT.

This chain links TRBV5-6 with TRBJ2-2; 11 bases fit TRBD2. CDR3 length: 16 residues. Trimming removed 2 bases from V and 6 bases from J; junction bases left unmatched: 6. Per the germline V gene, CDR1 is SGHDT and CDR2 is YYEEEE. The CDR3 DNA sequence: TGTGCCAGCAGCTTTCCTAGCGGGGGGTCCCCCGGGGAGCTGTTTTTT. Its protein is CASSFPSGGSPGELFF.

The CDR3 nucleotides read TGTGCCAGCAGTGCGGGGGAAGGTAATAATTCACCCCTCCACTTT. Residues: CASSAGEGNNSPLHF. The chain joins TRBV6-4 to TRBJ1-6, with D tentatively TRBD1 (5 bases). V was shortened by 4 bases and J by 5 bases, with 12 bases between the two germline ends. The V gene's germline CDR1 is MRHNA and CDR2 SNTAGT. The CDR3 extends over 15 amino acids.

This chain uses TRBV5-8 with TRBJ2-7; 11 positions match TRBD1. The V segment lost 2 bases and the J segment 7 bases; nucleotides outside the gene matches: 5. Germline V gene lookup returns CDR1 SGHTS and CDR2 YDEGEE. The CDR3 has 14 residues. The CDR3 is CASSFGTGGAEQYF. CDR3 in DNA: TGTGCCAGCAGCTTCGGGACAGGGGGGGCGGAGCAGTACTTC.

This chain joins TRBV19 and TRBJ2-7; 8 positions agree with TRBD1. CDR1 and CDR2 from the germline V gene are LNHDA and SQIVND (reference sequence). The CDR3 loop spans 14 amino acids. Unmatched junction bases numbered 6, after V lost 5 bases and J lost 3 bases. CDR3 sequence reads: CASSAQGANYEQYF. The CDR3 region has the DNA TGTGCCAGTAGTGCGCAGGGGGCTAACTACGAGCAGTACTTC.

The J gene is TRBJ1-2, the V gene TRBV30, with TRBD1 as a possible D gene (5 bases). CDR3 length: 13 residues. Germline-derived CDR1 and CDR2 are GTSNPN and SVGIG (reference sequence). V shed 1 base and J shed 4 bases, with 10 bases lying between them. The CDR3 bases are TGTGCCTGGAGTGATGCAGGGTTCTATGGCTACACCTTC. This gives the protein CAWSDAGFYGYTF. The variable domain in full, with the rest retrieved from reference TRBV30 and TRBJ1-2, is SQTIHQWPATLVQPVGSPLSLECTVEGTSNPNLYWYRQAAGRGLQLLFYSVGIGQISSEVPQNLSASRPQDRQFILSSKKLLLSDSGFYLCAWSDAGFYGYTFGSGTRLTVV.

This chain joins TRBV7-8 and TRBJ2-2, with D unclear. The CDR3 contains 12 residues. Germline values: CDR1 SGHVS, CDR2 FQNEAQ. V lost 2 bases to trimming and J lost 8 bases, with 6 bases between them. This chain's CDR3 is CASSLSWGELFF. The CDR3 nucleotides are TGTGCCAGCAGCTTATCATGGGGGGAGCTGTTTTTT.

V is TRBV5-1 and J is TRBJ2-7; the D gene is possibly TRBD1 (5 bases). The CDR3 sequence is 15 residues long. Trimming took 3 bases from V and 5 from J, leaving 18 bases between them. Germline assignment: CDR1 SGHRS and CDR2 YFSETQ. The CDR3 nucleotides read TGCGCCAGCAGCTCGAGAGGTGGCAGGGCCAACGAGCAGTACTTC. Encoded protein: CASSSRGGRANEQYF.

CDR3 DNA sequence: TGTGCCAGCAGCCTAAGACAGTCGCAGTTGGAGCAGTTCTTC. Its translation is CASSLRQSQLEQFF. V is TRBV2 and J is TRBJ2-1; possible D gene TRBD1, 5 bases. V lost 6 bases, J lost 10 bases, and 19 bases lay in between. In germline, CDR1 is SNHLY, CDR2 FYNNEI. This CDR3 is built from 14 residues.

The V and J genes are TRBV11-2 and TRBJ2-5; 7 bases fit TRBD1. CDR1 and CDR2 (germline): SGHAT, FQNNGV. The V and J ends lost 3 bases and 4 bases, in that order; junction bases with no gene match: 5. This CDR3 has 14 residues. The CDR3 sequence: CASSFQGVGETQYF. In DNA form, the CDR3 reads TGTGCCAGCAGCTTCCAGGGGGTAGGAGAGACCCAGTACTTC.

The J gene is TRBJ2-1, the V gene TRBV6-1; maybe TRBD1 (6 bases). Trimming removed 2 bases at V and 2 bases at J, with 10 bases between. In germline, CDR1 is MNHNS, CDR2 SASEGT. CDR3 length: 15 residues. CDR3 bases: TGTGCCAGCAGTGAATCGACAGGCGCCTACAATGAGCAGTTCTTC. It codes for CASSESTGAYNEQFF.

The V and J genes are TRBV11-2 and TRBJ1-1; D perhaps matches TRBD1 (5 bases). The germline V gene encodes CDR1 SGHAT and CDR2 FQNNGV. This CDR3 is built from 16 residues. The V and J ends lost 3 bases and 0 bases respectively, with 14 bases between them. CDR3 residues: CASSLGTGHLNTEAFF. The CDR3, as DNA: TGTGCCAGCAGCTTGGGTACAGGACATTTGAACACTGAAGCTTTCTTT.

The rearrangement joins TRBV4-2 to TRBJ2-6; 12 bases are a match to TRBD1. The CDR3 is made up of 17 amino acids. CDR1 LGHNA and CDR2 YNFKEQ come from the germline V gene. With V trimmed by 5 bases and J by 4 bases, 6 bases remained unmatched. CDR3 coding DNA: TGTGCCAGCAGCTCGGGACAGGGGGCGGCGGGGGCCAACGTCCTGACTTTC. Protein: CASSSGQGAAGANVLTF.

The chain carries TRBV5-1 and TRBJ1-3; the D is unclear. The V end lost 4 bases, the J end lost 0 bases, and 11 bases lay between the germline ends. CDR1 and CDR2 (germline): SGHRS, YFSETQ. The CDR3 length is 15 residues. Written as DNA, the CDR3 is TGCGCCAGCAGCACAGTTCCGGGCTCTGGAAACACCATATATTTT. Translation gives CASSTVPGSGNTIYF.